Listed below are T cell receptor beta chains from one sample, sequenced in a study of T cell repertoires in cytomegalovirus infection. Using its own MiXCR run on the reads, TCRdb lists one record per CDR3 protein. The sample has about 740,000 distinct CDR3 sequences, 35% to 40% seen once; the top ten hold under 3.5%. Sequencing was performed on PBMCs. These receptors were obtained from a human donor in good health (CMV status not recorded). Some clones in this sample may be carry-over from other donors' samples. The CDR3 runs from the conserved cysteine through the conserved F or W. Fields, in order: J gene, D gene, V gene, clone size, CDR3 protein, CDR3 DNA. The D gene is left open where the match is weak. Part of the rows lack a size; the others show once, few, many or a class for expanded clones.

>TRBJ2-7|TRBD2|TRBV28|few
CASSSLAGGPGQYF
TGTGCCAGCAGTTCGCTAGCGGGAGGGCCCGGGCAGTACTTC
>TRBJ2-5|TRBD2|TRBV12-3/TRBV12-4|.
CASSPIGTSGETQYF
TGTGCCAGCAGTCCTATCGGGACTAGTGGGGAGACCCAGTACTTC
>TRBJ2-1|TRBD2|TRBV4-1|few
CASSQDPAGAPRGSQFF
TGCGCCAGCAGCCAAGATCCAGCGGGAGCCCCCCGCGGTTCGCAGTTCTTC
>TRBJ2-3|.|TRBV20-1|.
CSATTDTQYF
TGCAGTGCCACCACAGATACGCAGTATTTT
>TRBJ2-2|.|TRBV19|.
CASSIPRVGGRTGELFF
TGTGCCAGTAGTATTCCCCGAGTCGGGGGGCGAACCGGGGAGCTGTTTTTT
>TRBJ1-1|.|TRBV6-1|.
CAIRILGGNTEAFF
TGTGCCATCAGGATACTGGGAGGGAACACTGAAGCTTTCTTT
>TRBJ2-7|.|TRBV19|.
CASSIHHPTGLRSYEQYF
TGTGCCAGTAGTATACATCACCCTACGGGACTGCGATCCTACGAGCAGTACTTC
>TRBJ2-7|.|TRBV20-1|.
CSARVSRGATYEQYF
TGCAGTGCTAGAGTTTCCAGGGGGGCGACCTACGAGCAGTACTTC
>TRBJ2-2|TRBD2|TRBV19|.
CASSVLREAAGELFF
TGTGCCAGTAGTGTCCTGCGGGAGGCCGCCGGGGAGCTGTTTTTT
>TRBJ2-7|TRBD2|TRBV6-2/TRBV6-3|many
CASGSTSGFYEQYF
TGTGCCAGCGGGTCGACTAGCGGGTTCTACGAGCAGTACTTC
>TRBJ2-6|TRBD1|TRBV12-3/TRBV12-4|many
CASSSGTGRSGANVLTF
TGTGCCAGCAGTTCCGGGACAGGGAGGTCTGGGGCCAACGTCCTGACTTTC
>TRBJ2-1|TRBD1|TRBV6-6|.
CASSYWQGVGEQFF
TGTGCCAGCAGTTACTGGCAGGGGGTCGGTGAGCAGTTCTTC
>TRBJ1-2|.|TRBV7-3|.
CASSPEGDRHYGYTF
TGTGCCAGCAGCCCCGAGGGGGACCGGCACTATGGCTACACCTTC
>TRBJ2-3|.|TRBV7-9|.
CASSGRGPETQYF
TGTGCCAGCAGCGGCCGGGGCCCAGAGACGCAATATTTT
>TRBJ2-1|.|TRBV27|few
CASSPLTGANYNEQFF
TGTGCCAGCAGTCCCTTAACGGGAGCCAACTACAATGAGCAGTTCTTC
>TRBJ2-7|.|TRBV27|.
CASGPLNVYEQYF
TGTGCCAGCGGACCACTCAATGTCTACGAGCAGTACTTC
>TRBJ2-2|.|TRBV2|.
CASGRSGELFF
TGTGCCAGCGGACGGTCCGGGGAGCTGTTTTTT
>TRBJ2-6|.|TRBV20-1|.
CSAPHRTGANVLTF
TGCAGTGCTCCCCATAGGACTGGGGCCAACGTCCTGACTTTC
>TRBJ2-3|TRBD2|TRBV5-4|.
CASSPGGDFDTQYF
TGTGCCAGCAGCCCCGGGGGGGATTTTGATACGCAGTATTTT
>TRBJ2-7|.|TRBV28|.
CASSPYPRSSYEQYF
TGTGCCAGCAGTCCGTATCCAAGGAGCTCCTACGAGCAGTACTTC
>TRBJ1-5|TRBD1|TRBV6-1|.
CASSPGGRASNQPQHF
TGTGCCAGCAGTCCAGGGGGTCGGGCCAGCAATCAGCCCCAGCATTTT
>TRBJ1-1|.|TRBV19|.
CASSITKNTEAFF
TGTGCCAGTAGTATTACAAAGAACACTGAAGCTTTCTTT
>TRBJ2-7|TRBD2|TRBV5-8|.
CASSLGLAGPSYEQYF
TGTGCCAGCAGCTTGGGACTAGCGGGACCGTCGTACGAGCAGTACTTC
>TRBJ2-3|TRBD2|TRBV28|few
CASSLPSGRARRVADTQYF
TGTGCCAGCAGTTTACCCAGCGGGAGGGCCCGCCGCGTTGCAGATACGCAGTATTTT
>TRBJ2-2|.|TRBV7-9|few
CASSPGQYGELFF
TGTGCCAGCAGCCCCGGACAGTACGGGGAGCTGTTTTTT
>TRBJ1-1|.|TRBV27|.
CASRFGIGVQGEGNTEAFF
TGTGCCAGCAGGTTTGGGATCGGTGTACAGGGAGAAGGTAACACTGAAGCTTTCTTT
>TRBJ2-3|.|TRBV24-1|few
CATSATDTQYF
TGTGCCACCAGTGCCACAGATACGCAGTATTTT
>TRBJ2-5|.|TRBV28|few
CASSSRQVQETQYF
TGTGCCAGCAGCTCCCGACAGGTACAAGAGACCCAGTACTTC
>TRBJ2-5|.|TRBV5-1|.
CASSLDAGENQYF
TGCGCCAGCAGCTTGGATGCTGGGGAGAACCAGTACTTC
>TRBJ2-5|TRBD2|TRBV4-1|many
CASSQDLTSGGARETQYF
TGCGCCAGCAGCCAAGACCTTACTAGCGGGGGGGCCCGAGAGACCCAGTACTTC
>TRBJ2-1|.|TRBV7-6|.
CASRRGQGKINEQFF
TGTGCCAGCAGGAGGGGCCAGGGAAAAATAAATGAGCAGTTCTTC
>TRBJ2-2|.|TRBV28|.
CASTVGGTVYTGELFF
TGTGCCAGCACCGTAGGGGGAACGGTATACACCGGGGAGCTGTTTTTT
>TRBJ2-7|.|TRBV19|once
CASSAPWDEQYF
TGTGCCAGTAGTGCCCCTTGGGACGAGCAGTACTTC
>TRBJ1-4|TRBD1|TRBV28|few
CASSPNPGGFPTEKLFF
TGTGCCAGCAGTCCCAACCCAGGGGGCTTCCCAACAGAAAAACTGTTTTTT
>TRBJ2-5|.|TRBV5-4|few
CASSVKGETQYF
TGTGCCAGCAGCGTCAAGGGAGAGACCCAGTACTTC
>TRBJ2-1|.|TRBV19|few
CASTSLKGGKGGEQFF
TGTGCCAGTACCTCCCTTAAGGGGGGGAAGGGGGGTGAGCAGTTCTTC
>TRBJ2-3|TRBD1|TRBV5-1|.
CASSARDRGTDTQYF
TGCGCCAGCAGCGCCCGGGACAGGGGGACAGATACGCAGTATTTT
>TRBJ1-2|.|TRBV24-1|.
CATSPGQGWNYGYTF
TGTGCCACCAGTCCCGGCCAGGGATGGAACTATGGCTACACCTTC
>TRBJ2-1|.|TRBV6-1|few
CASRIGTVSYNEQFF
TGTGCCAGCAGGATCGGGACCGTATCCTACAATGAGCAGTTCTTC
>TRBJ2-3|TRBD2|TRBV10-3|.
CAIRKGLAGRADTQYF
TGTGCCATCAGAAAGGGACTAGCGGGGAGAGCAGATACGCAGTATTTT
>TRBJ1-4|.|TRBV20-1|few
CSARDVQSEKLFF
TGCAGTGCTAGAGATGTCCAAAGTGAAAAACTGTTTTTT
>TRBJ1-5|.|TRBV5-1|many
CASSLVPGSNQPQHF
TGTGCCAGCAGCTTAGTCCCGGGTAGCAATCAGCCCCAGCATTTT
>TRBJ2-1|.|TRBV20-1|few
CSANRGSSYNEQFF
TGCAGTGCGAATCGGGGGAGCTCCTACAATGAGCAGTTCTTC
>TRBJ2-2|.|TRBV6-2/TRBV6-3|many
CASRVRGESTGELFF
TGTGCCAGCAGAGTGAGAGGGGAGAGCACCGGGGAGCTGTTTTTT
>TRBJ2-2|TRBD1|TRBV11-2|.
CASSSLGTATGELFF
TGTGCCAGCAGCTCCCTCGGGACAGCCACCGGGGAGCTGTTTTTT
>TRBJ1-5|.|TRBV28|.
CASSFLVVQPQHF
TGTGCCAGCAGTTTCTTGGTTGTTCAGCCCCAGCATTTT
>TRBJ2-7|TRBD2|TRBV12-3/TRBV12-4|.
CASSLRLAGVSYEQYF
TGTGCCAGCAGTTTAAGACTAGCGGGCGTCTCCTACGAGCAGTACTTC
>TRBJ1-5|.|TRBV7-9|many
CASSLAEGIAGQPQHF
TGTGCCAGCAGCTTGGCCGAGGGAATTGCGGGTCAGCCCCAGCATTTT
>TRBJ2-6|.|TRBV11-2|.
CASSPTRSSGANVLTF
TGTGCCAGCAGCCCCACGCGGAGCTCTGGGGCCAACGTCCTGACTTTC
>TRBJ2-2|.|TRBV7-2|few
CASSLVTGTGELFF
TGTGCCAGCAGCTTGGTAACCGGCACCGGGGAGCTGTTTTTT
>TRBJ2-3|.|TRBV20-1|few
CSASEQPKFRFTDTQYF
TGCAGTGCCTCCGAACAGCCGAAATTTAGATTCACAGATACGCAGTATTTT
>TRBJ1-1|TRBD1|TRBV15|.
CATSRRQGNTEAFF
TGTGCCACCAGCAGAAGACAGGGGAACACTGAAGCTTTCTTT
>TRBJ2-1|.|TRBV7-2|.
CASSARGRNEQFF
TGTGCCAGCTCAGCTAGGGGAAGGAATGAGCAGTTCTTC
>TRBJ1-6|.|TRBV30|few
CAWSLRGGNSPLHF
TGTGCCTGGAGTTTGAGGGGTGGGAATTCACCCCTCCACTTT
>TRBJ2-1|TRBD2|TRBV28|.
CASSQSVVGGAGNEQFF
TGTGCCAGCAGTCAGAGTGTAGTGGGAGGGGCGGGCAATGAGCAGTTCTTC
>TRBJ1-5|TRBD1|TRBV19|few
CASSIDRGGKPQHF
TGTGCCAGTAGTATCGACAGGGGCGGCAAGCCCCAGCATTTT
>TRBJ2-3|.|TRBV28|.
CASSLSREADTQYF
TGTGCCAGCAGTTTGTCCAGAGAAGCAGATACGCAGTATTTT